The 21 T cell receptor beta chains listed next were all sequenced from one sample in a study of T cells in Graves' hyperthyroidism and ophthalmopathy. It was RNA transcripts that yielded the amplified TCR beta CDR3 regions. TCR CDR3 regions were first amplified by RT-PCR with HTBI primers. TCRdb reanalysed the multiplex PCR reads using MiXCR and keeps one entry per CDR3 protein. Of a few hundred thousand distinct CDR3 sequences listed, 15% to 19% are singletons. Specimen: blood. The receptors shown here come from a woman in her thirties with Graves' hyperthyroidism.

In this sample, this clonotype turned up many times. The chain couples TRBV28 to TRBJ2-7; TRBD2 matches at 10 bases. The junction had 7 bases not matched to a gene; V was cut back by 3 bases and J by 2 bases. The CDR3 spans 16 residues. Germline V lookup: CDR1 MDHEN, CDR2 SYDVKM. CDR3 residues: CASSFSGTSAAYEQYF. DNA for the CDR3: TGTGCCAGCAGTTTTTCCGGGACTAGCGCCGCCTACGAGCAGTACTTC.

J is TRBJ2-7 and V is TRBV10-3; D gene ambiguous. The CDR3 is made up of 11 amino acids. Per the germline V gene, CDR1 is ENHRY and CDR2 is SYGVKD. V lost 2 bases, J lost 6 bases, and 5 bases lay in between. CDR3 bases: TGTGCCATCAGTGAGGGATCCGAGCAGTACTTC. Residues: CAISEGSEQYF.

In DNA form, the CDR3 reads TGTGCCAGCAGCCCTCCCCTCCGACTGAATAATGAAAAACTGTTTTTT. Protein sequence: CASSPPLRLNNEKLFF. This chain uses TRBV16 with TRBJ1-4, with D unresolved. The V and J ends lost 4 bases and 4 bases respectively, with 16 bases between them. Germline CDR1 and CDR2: KGHSY and FQNENV. CDR3 length equals 16 residues.

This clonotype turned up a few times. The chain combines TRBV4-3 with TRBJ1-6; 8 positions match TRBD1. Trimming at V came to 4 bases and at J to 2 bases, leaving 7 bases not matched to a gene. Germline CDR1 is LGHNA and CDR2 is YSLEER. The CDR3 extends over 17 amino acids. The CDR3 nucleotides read TGCGCCAGCAGCCGAGACAGGGGAATGCCCTATAATTCACCCCTCCACTTT. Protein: CASSRDRGMPYNSPLHF.

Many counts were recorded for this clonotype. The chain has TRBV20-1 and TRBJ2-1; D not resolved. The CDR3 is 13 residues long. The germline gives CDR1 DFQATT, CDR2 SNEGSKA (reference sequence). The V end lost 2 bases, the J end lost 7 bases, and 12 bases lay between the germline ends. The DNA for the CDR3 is TGCAGTGCTAGAATACCTGGGCAGAATGAGCAGTTCTTC. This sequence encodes CSARIPGQNEQFF.

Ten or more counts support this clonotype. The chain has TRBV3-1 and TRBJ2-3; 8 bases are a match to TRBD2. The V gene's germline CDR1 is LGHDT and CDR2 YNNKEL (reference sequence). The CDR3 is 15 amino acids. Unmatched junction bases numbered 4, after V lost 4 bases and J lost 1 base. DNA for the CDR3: TGTGCCAGCAGCCCAGCACTAGCGGGCACAGATACGCAGTATTTT. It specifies CASSPALAGTDTQYF.

The CDR3 protein is CASSPTQSNEKLFF. As DNA, the CDR3 is TGTGCCAGCAGCCCGACTCAGTCCAATGAAAAACTGTTTTTT. V is TRBV3-1 and J is TRBJ1-4; D is unresolved. Per the germline V gene, CDR1 is LGHDT and CDR2 is YNNKEL (reference sequence). The CDR3 extends over 14 amino acids. V was cut by 4 bases and J by 5 bases, with 11 bases left in between.

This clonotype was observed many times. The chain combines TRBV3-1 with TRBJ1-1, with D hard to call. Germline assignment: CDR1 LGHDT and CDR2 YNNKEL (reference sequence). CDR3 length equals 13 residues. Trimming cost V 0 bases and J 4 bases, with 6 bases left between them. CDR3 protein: CASSQERATEAFF. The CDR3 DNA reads TGTGCCAGCAGCCAAGAAAGGGCCACTGAAGCTTTCTTT.

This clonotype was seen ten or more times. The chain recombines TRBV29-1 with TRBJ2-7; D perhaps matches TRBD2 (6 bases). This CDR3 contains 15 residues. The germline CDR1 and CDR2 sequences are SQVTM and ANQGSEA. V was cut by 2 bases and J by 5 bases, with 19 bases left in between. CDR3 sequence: CSVELPGERIDEQYF. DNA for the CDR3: TGCAGCGTTGAACTTCCGGGGGAAAGAATCGACGAGCAGTACTTC.

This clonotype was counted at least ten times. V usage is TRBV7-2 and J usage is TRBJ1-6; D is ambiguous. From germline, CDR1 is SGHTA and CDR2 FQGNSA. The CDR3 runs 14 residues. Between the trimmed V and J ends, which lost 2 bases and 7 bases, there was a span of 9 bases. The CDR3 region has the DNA TGTGCCAGCAGCTTACTGGGAACGAATTCACCCCTCCACTTT. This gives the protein CASSLLGTNSPLHF.

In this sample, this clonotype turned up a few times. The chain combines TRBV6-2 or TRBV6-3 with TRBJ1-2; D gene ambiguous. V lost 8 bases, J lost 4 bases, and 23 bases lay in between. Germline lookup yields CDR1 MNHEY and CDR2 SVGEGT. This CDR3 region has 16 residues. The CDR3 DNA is TGTGCCAGCCACTTCCTTCCCGGGCAGGCCAGCTATGGCTACACCTTC. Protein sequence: CASHFLPGQASYGYTF.

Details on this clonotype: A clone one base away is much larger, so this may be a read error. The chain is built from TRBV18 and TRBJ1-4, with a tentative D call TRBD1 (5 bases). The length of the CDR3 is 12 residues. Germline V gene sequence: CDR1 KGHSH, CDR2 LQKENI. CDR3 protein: CASPPPGGKLFF. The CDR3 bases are TGTGCCAGCCCACCACCGGGGGGAAAACTGTTTTTT.

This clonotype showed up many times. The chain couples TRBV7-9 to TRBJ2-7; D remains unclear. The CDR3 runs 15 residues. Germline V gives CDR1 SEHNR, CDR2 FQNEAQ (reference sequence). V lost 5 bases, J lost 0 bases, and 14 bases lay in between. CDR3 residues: CASSPRPPSSYEQYF. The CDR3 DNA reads TGTGCCAGCAGCCCACGGCCCCCTAGCTCCTACGAGCAGTACTTC.

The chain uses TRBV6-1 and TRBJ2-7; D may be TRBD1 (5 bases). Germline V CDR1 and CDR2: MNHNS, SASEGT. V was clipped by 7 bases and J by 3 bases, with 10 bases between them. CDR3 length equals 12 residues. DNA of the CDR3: TGTGCCAGCACCTGGGGCTTCTACGAGCAGTACTTC. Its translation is CASTWGFYEQYF.

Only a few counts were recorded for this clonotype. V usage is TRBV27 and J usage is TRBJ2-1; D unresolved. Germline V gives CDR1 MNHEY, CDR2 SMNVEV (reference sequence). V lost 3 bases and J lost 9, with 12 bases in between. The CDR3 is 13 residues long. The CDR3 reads CASSFGSWGEQFF. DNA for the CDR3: TGTGCCAGCAGTTTCGGAAGCTGGGGTGAGCAGTTCTTC.

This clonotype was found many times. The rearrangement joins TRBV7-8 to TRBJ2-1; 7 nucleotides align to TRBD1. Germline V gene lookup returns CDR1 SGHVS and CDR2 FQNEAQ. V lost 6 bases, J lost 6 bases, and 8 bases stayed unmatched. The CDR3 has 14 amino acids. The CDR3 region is CASRDRVSSNEQFF. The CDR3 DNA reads TGTGCCAGCAGAGACAGGGTTAGTTCCAATGAGCAGTTCTTC.

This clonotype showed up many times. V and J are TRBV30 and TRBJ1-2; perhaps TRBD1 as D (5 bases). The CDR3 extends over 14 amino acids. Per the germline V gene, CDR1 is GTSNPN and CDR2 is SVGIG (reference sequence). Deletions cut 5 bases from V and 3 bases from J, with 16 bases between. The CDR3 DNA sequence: TGTGCCTGGGGCCGGGGGAAGGGAGACTATGGCTACACCTTC. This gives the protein CAWGRGKGDYGYTF. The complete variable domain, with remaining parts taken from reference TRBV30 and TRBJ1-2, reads SQTIHQWPATLVQPVGSPLSLECTVEGTSNPNLYWYRQAAGRGLQLLFYSVGIGQISSEVPQNLSASRPQDRQFILSSKKLLLSDSGFYLCAWGRGKGDYGYTFGSGTRLTVV.

The CDR3 DNA sequence: TGTGCCACCAGCAGATCTGCCGGGACATACCTAGCGGGAGCCTACGAGCAGTACTTC. It is translated as CATSRSAGTYLAGAYEQYF. The chain has TRBV15 and TRBJ2-7, with 10 bases fitting TRBD2. The CDR3 has 19 residues. Germline assignment: CDR1 LNHNV and CDR2 YYDKDF (reference sequence). V shed 2 bases and J 2 bases; nucleotides not matched to a gene: 15.

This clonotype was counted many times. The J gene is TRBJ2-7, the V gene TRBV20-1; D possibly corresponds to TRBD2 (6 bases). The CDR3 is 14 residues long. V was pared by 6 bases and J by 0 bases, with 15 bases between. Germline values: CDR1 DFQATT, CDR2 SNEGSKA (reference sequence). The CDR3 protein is CSAWISGFSYEQYF. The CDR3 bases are TGCAGTGCATGGATTAGCGGATTCTCCTACGAGCAGTACTTC.

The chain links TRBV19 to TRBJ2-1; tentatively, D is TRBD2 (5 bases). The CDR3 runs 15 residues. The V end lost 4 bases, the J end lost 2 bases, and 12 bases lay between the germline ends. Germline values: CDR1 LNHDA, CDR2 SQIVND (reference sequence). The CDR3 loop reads CASSTSLATYNEQFF. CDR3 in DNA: TGTGCCAGTAGTACCTCTCTAGCTACCTACAATGAGCAGTTCTTC.

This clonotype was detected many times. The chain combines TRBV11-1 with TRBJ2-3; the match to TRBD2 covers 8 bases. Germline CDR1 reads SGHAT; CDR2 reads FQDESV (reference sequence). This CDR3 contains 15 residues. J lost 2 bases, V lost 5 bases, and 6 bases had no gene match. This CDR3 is CASSTGLAVTDTQYF. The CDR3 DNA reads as TGTGCCAGCAGCACCGGACTAGCAGTCACAGATACGCAGTATTTT.